These T cell receptor beta chains were read from a single sample in a study of metastatic and nonmetastatic thyroid tumors. TCRdb recomputed clones from the PCR reads via MiXCR. The sample contains some 18,000 clones, about 35% of which appear only once. Sample: tumor tissue. The receptor source for this set is a female donor with papillary thyroid cancer or a benign thyroid nodule (not recorded which). Some clones in this sample may be carry-over from other donors' samples. Both conserved end residues are part of each CDR3. Each record gives: clone size, V gene, J gene, CDR3 protein. A clone size is listed for some rows: how often the clone was seen (once, few, many), or a class if it is expanded.

>few|TRBV7-2|TRBJ2-7
CASSLAPGYEQYF
>-|TRBV4-1|TRBJ1-2
CASSQAQGEYGYTF
>few|TRBV12-3/TRBV12-4|TRBJ2-3
CASSLAGQITTDTQYF
>few|TRBV27|TRBJ2-7
CASRGLAGEAAYEQYF
>few|TRBV6-1|TRBJ1-2
CASSGQGTNTF
>-|TRBV20-1|TRBJ2-1
CSARDYSGSSNEQFF
>once|TRBV5-1|TRBJ2-7
CASSLAVGGSYEQYF
>few|TRBV6-1|TRBJ2-7
CASRPRRLDSTNYEQYF
>few|TRBV6-1|TRBJ1-3
CASSELHSSGNTIYF
>few|TRBV7-2|TRBJ2-7
CASSRRVGSGGEQYF
>-|TRBV2|TRBJ2-7
CASSSGQDEQYF
>-|TRBV28|TRBJ1-2
CASSYTGENNYGYTF
>-|TRBV11-2|TRBJ2-7
CASSLDGDFEQYF
>-|TRBV6-1|TRBJ2-7
CASIETGLTEQYF
>few|TRBV5-6|TRBJ2-2
CASSWDSPRGRTGELFF
>large|TRBV12-3/TRBV12-4|TRBJ2-3
CASSSLTSGIPDTQYF
>-|TRBV19|TRBJ2-1
CASSTTAQSRDNEQFF
>-|TRBV20-1|TRBJ2-3
CSARDQLRGEVDTQYF
>few|TRBV27|TRBJ2-3
CASSLDNRVTQYF
>-|TRBV7-6|TRBJ1-6
CASSSGRQSNSPLHF
>few|TRBV14|TRBJ2-3
CASSPPPPADTQYF
>few|TRBV10-3|TRBJ2-1
CAISEADSGHNEQFF
>-|TRBV5-1|TRBJ2-2
CASSLVVGGELFF
>-|TRBV7-2|TRBJ1-5
CASSARTGDNQPQHF
>-|TRBV30|TRBJ2-7
CAWRGDWGNSYEQYF
>-|TRBV6-2/TRBV6-3|TRBJ1-2
CASSYSGGYGYTF
>-|TRBV27|TRBJ2-2
CASSHLAGGLGTGELFF
>-|TRBV6-5|TRBJ2-7
CASTFGGDIYEQYF
>few|TRBV28|TRBJ1-3
CASGGGLGGNTIYF
>few|TRBV15|TRBJ2-7
CATSRDRGEQYF
>few|TRBV27|TRBJ2-7
CASSENRDRVWVEQYF
>-|TRBV7-2|TRBJ2-7
CASSLRTGYEQYF
>once|TRBV5-5|TRBJ2-2
CASSSGTSSTGELFF
>-|TRBV15|TRBJ2-1
CATSRGRAGGDEQFF
>few|TRBV27|TRBJ1-1
CASIAAGGTEAFF
>-|TRBV10-3|TRBJ1-1
CATKGTEDTEAFF
>-|TRBV6-1|TRBJ2-7
CASTAAGGRSYEQYF
>-|TRBV4-3|TRBJ2-1
CASSQEGRSSYNEQFF
>-|TRBV5-1|TRBJ2-2
CASSLTGGPGELFF
>-|TRBV11-2|TRBJ2-7
CASTETGGLYEQYF
>few|TRBV6-1|TRBJ1-3
CASSEFGGSGNTIYF
>-|TRBV3-1|TRBJ1-2
CASSQGGQPRYGYTF
>-|TRBV10-3|TRBJ1-2
CAITPSPNHGYTF
>-|TRBV7-9|TRBJ1-6
CASSSTRSYNSPLHF
>-|TRBV6-1|TRBJ2-3
CASRTPGLAGEDTQYF
>-|TRBV6-2/TRBV6-3|TRBJ2-3
CASSYRSLLTDTQYF
>few|TRBV6-1|TRBJ1-5
CASRAGGVGQPQHF
>few|TRBV6-1|TRBJ2-3
CASSMGPFYTDTQYF
>few|TRBV2|TRBJ1-2
CASSVMRVDGYTF
>few|TRBV27|TRBJ2-1
CASSLSTPISGPYNEQFF